These 12 T cell receptor beta chains came from one sample sequenced in a study of blood T cell repertoires in COVID-19. The data were produced by immunoSEQ multiplex PCR, yet TCRdb's version contains in-frame clones alone and is incomplete. The sample holds under 170,000 clones, approximately 80% seen once. The source material was peripheral blood. The source of these receptors is a man between 65 and 85 years old with acute or convalescent COVID-19.

CDR3 loop: CASSYLTGTQETQYF. In nucleotides, the CDR3 is TGTGCCAGCAGTTACCTCACAGGGACCCAAGAGACCCAGTACTTC. V and J are TRBV6-5 and TRBJ2-5; D is perhaps TRBD1 (6 bases). Germline CDR1 is MNHEY and CDR2 is SVGAGI. This CDR3 spans 15 amino acids. V was cut by 2 bases and J by 1 base, with 11 bases left in between.

The gene calls are TRBV29-1 and TRBJ2-2; D possibly corresponds to TRBD1 (5 bases). Germline V gene sequence: CDR1 SQVTM, CDR2 ANQGSEA. The CDR3 is made up of 13 amino acids. The CDR3 is CRPDTTAPGELFF. The CDR3 nucleotides read TGCCGCCCAGATACGACAGCCCCCGGGGAGCTGTTTTTT.

V gene TRBV27 combines with J gene TRBJ1-1; 7 bases are a match to TRBD1. The V and J ends lost 5 bases and 3 bases, in that order; junction bases with no gene match: 15. The CDR3 runs to 17 residues. Germline values: CDR1 MNHEY, CDR2 SMNVEV (reference sequence). Here the CDR3 reads CASSKGATTGFYTEAFF. CDR3 in DNA: TGTGCCAGCAGTAAGGGGGCAACCACAGGGTTTTACACTGAAGCTTTCTTT.

The sample holds a few counts of this clone. The rearrangement links TRBV18 to TRBJ2-2, with D tentatively TRBD1 (7 bases). The CDR3 is made up of 15 amino acids. Germline CDR1 and CDR2: KGHSH and LQKENI. Trimming removed 6 bases from V and 4 bases from J, with 15 bases in between. The CDR3 region has the DNA TGTGCCAGCTCTCGCGGGACAGCGGGCACCGGGGAGCTGTTTTTT. This encodes CASSRGTAGTGELFF.

The chain employs TRBV11-2 and TRBJ2-7, with 9 positions matching TRBD2. Germline V gene lookup returns CDR1 SGHAT and CDR2 FQNNGV. V trimming: 5 bases; J trimming: 4 bases; junction bases outside the gene matches: 6. The CDR3 consists of 14 residues. CDR3 sequence: CASSPSGTFYEQYF. DNA for the CDR3: TGTGCCAGCAGCCCTAGCGGGACATTTTACGAGCAGTACTTC.

The J gene is TRBJ1-2, the V gene TRBV7-9; D ambiguous. Trimming pared 1 base from V and 6 bases from J, leaving 12 bases between. Germline CDR1 is SEHNR and CDR2 is FQNEAQ (reference sequence). The CDR3 has 14 residues. The CDR3 nucleotides read TGTGCCAGCAGCTTAGGTTACCTCGGGGATGGCTACACCTTC. It encodes CASSLGYLGDGYTF.

This clone was found a few times. This chain connects TRBV4-1 to TRBJ1-6; a possible D gene is TRBD1 (5 bases). The CDR3 spans 16 residues. Germline CDR1 MGHRA, CDR2 YSYEKL. V was pared by 4 bases and J by 10 bases, with 20 bases between. CDR3 nucleotides: TGCGCCAGCAGCCTTCTTCCTTGGGCGGGGCGGTCACCCCTCCACTTT. Translating gives CASSLLPWAGRSPLHF.

V is TRBV11-2 and J is TRBJ2-3; D gene uncertain. CDR3 length: 13 residues. Trimming left V 1 base short and J 1 base short, with 3 bases between. The germline V gene encodes CDR1 SGHAT and CDR2 FQNNGV. This CDR3 reads CASSLAGTDTQYF. The DNA for the CDR3 is TGTGCCAGCAGCTTAGCAGGCACAGATACGCAGTATTTT. Drawing the rest from reference TRBV11-2 and TRBJ2-3, the complete variable domain is EAGVAQSPRYKIIEKRQSVAFWCNPISGHATLYWYQQILGQGPKLLIQFQNNGVVDDSQLPKDRFSAERLKGVDSTLKIQPAKLEDSAVYLCASSLAGTDTQYFGPGTRLTVL.

This chain links TRBV7-3 with TRBJ2-7, with 10 bases lining up with TRBD1. J was trimmed by 10 bases and V by 5 bases; bases with no gene match: 8. Germline values: CDR1 SGHTA, CDR2 FQGTGA. CDR3 length equals 13 residues. CDR3 bases: TGTGCCAGCAGCCCAGGGACAGGGGATAATCAGTACTTC. Translated: CASSPGTGDNQYF.

The genes are TRBV5-6 and TRBJ2-5; D gene unclear. This CDR3 is 13 amino acids long. Between the trimmed V and J ends, which lost 4 bases and 9 bases, there was a span of 16 bases. Germline CDR1 reads SGHDT; CDR2 reads YYEEEE. In DNA, the CDR3 is TGTGCCAGCAGCCTAGTCGGTTTAGTCCCCCAGTACTTC. Its translation is CASSLVGLVPQYF.

This rearrangement joins TRBV19 to TRBJ2-5; perhaps TRBD2 as D (6 bases). The CDR3 consists of 16 residues. In germline, CDR1 is LNHDA, CDR2 SQIVND (reference sequence). V lost 5 bases to trimming and J lost 4 bases, with 20 bases between them. As DNA, the CDR3 is TGTGCCAGTAGTCCGGGGAGGACACACAGAGGAGAGACCCAGTACTTC. Protein sequence: CASSPGRTHRGETQYF.

The J gene is TRBJ1-4, the V gene TRBV5-4; no firm D call. V was cut by 0 bases and J by 3 bases, with 12 bases left in between. Germline CDR1 reads SGHNT; CDR2 reads YYREEE (reference sequence). The CDR3 totals 16 residues. CDR3 protein: CASSLALPGSNEKLFF. The CDR3 nucleotides read TGTGCCAGCAGCTTGGCCCTTCCGGGTTCTAATGAAAAACTGTTTTTT. The whole variable domain, remainder taken from reference TRBV5-4 and TRBJ1-4, is ETGVTQSPTHLIKTRGQQVTLRCSSQSGHNTVSWYQQALGQGPQFIFQYYREEENGRGNFPPRFSGLQFPNYSSELNVNALELDDSALYLCASSLALPGSNEKLFFGSGTQLSVL.